This TCR beta chain was observed in a study of somatic mutations in cytotoxic T cells in rheumatoid arthritis (dated by TCRdb to 2016 to 2017). For the wider study: Sorted V beta1+ cells also underwent TCRB sequencing, and some V beta antibody-stained T-cell populations were flow-sorted at nearly 100% purity on a FACSAria II or Sony SH800. Patients and controls did not essentially differ in median age, which was nearly identical between the groups. In newly diagnosed rheumatoid arthritis without treatment, the study examined if expanded CD8+ T-cell clones harbor somatic mutations, relying on TCRB deep sequencing to characterize clonality. For roughly 63 rheumatoid arthritis patients and more than 15 healthy controls, TCRB deep sequencing was carried out. The research as a whole found: There was no significant difference in CD8+ T-cell clonality between rheumatoid arthritis patients and age-matched healthy controls. Healthy controls showed no age-related increase in CD8+ clonality, whereas patients did (Spearman r=0.49). The finding that TRBV07 was slightly underrepresented in patients was left unadjusted for multiple comparisons. The antigen targets of the expanded CD8+ clones were unknown, and absence from virus-specific databases did not rule out viral specificity. In about an eighth of the roughly 60 patients the largest CD8+ clone exceeded 20% of CD8+ cells, and several identical CD8+ TCRB sequences were shared between blood and synovial fluid.

Here V drops 4 bases and J drops 0 bases, and the junction holds 3 bases not matched to any gene. Reading from cysteine to phenylalanine, the CDR3 counts 15 amino acids. Left in the record is the CDR3 DNA by itself, 45 bases read in frame from the first base. Sequences LGHNA (CDR1) and YSLEER (CDR2) are obtained from the germline V gene. About this clone: What this receptor recognizes is not known. Base qualities are missing; no much larger clone stands one base away.

Genomic DNA underwent TCRB CDR3 sequencing using the immunoSEQ assay. The authors' pipeline ran thus. Nothing other than productive TCRB rearrangements was included in the analyses. A clone was defined by a unique TCRB CDR3 sequence, and clonality was computed as a productive clonality index based on Shannon entropy. Repertoire overlap for a pair of samples was computed from each clone's template counts relative to total templates per sample. V-gene usage measured by flow cytometry correlated with TCRB sequencing V-gene usage, with a Spearman r of approximately 0.6. TCRdb holds this immuneACCESS table with in-frame rearrangements only. Some clones are missing; in checked studies, unresolved V genes explain under half, and the rest has no known cause. Clone size and the V and J calls come from that table; the DNA yielded D and trimming. This sample holds 9,500 to 15,000 clones; more than 75% were observed only once. Approximately 14% of the sample comes from the top ten.

With a median age of approximately 50 years (range roughly 21-70) and approximately 50% female, the healthy controls consisted of about 19 blood donors whose buffy coats were used. CD4+ and CD8+ cells were isolated by positive magnetic bead selection on an AutoMACS, and purity was checked by flow cytometry. Isolation of peripheral blood mononuclear cells was done through Ficoll-Paque PLUS density gradient separation. DNA from CD4-enriched, CD8-enriched or PBMC samples was extracted using Nucleospin Tissue or Tissue XS kits and then quantified on a Qubit 2.0 fluorometer. The sequence came from a man in his forties or fifties in good health. Sequencing was done on a sample of CD8+ T cells sorted from blood. The rearranged segments are TRBV4-3 and TRBJ1-5, with 7 bases in between that match TRBD1. For the CDR3, the sequence is CASSRDRASNQPQHF. The sequenced DNA: TGCGCCAGCAGCCGAGACAGGGCTAGCAATCAGCCCCAGCATTTT.